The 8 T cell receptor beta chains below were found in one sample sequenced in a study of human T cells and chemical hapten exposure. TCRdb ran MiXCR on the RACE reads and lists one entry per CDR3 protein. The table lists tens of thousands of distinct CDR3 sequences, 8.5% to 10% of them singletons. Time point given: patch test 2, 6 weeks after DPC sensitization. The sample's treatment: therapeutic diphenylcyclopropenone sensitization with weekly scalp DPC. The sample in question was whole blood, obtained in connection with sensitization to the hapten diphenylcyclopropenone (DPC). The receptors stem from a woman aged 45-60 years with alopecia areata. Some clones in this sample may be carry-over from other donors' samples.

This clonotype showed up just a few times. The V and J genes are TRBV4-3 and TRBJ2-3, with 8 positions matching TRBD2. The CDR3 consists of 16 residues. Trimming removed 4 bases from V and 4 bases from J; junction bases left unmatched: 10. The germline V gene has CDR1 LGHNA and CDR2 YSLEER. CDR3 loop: CASSRVAGNNADTQYF. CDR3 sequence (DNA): TGCGCCAGCAGCCGGGTAGCGGGGAATAACGCAGATACGCAGTATTTT.

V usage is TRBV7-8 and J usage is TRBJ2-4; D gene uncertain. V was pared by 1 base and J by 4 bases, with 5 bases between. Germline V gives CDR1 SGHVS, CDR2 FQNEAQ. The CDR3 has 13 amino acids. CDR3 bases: TGTGCCAGCAGCTTAGTTCAGAAAAACATTCAGTACTTC. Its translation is CASSLVQKNIQYF.

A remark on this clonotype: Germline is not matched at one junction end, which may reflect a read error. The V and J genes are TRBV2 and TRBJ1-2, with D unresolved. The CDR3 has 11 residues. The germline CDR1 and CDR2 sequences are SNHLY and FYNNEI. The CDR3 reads CRREANYGYTF. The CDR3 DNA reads TGCAGAAGGGAAGCTAACTATGGCTACACCTTC.

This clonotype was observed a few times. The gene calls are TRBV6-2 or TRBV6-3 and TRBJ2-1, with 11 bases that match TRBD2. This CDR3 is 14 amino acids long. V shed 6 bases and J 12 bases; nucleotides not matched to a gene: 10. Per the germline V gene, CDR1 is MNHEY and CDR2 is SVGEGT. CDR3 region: CASRPTSGVRWQFF. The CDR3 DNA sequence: TGTGCCAGCAGGCCGACTAGCGGGGTTAGATGGCAGTTCTTC.

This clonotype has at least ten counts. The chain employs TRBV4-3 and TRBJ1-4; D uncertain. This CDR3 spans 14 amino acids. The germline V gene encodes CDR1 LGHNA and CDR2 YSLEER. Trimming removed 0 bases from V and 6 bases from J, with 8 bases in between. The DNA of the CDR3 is TGCGCCAGCAGCCAAGAGTGGGTTGATGAAAAACTGTTTTTT. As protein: CASSQEWVDEKLFF.

The CDR3 nucleotides are TGTGCCAGCAGCCGGGGGGGACAGGCTTCGGCAGATACGCAGTATTTT. Encoded protein: CASSRGGQASADTQYF. The chain employs TRBV5-4 and TRBJ2-3; D possibly uses TRBD1 or TRBD2 (8 bases each). The CDR3 covers 16 residues. V lost 4 bases to trimming and J lost 4 bases, with 19 bases between them. Germline V gene sequence: CDR1 SGHNT, CDR2 YYREEE (reference sequence).

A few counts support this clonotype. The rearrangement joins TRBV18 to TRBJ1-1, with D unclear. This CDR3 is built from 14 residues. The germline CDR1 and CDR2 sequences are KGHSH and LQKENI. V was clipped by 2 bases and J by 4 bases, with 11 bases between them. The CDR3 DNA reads TGTGCCAGCTCACCAAGGGTCGAGATCACTGAAGCTTTCTTT. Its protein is CASSPRVEITEAFF. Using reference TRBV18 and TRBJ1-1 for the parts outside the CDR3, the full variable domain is NAGVMQNPRHLVRRRGQEARLRCSPMKGHSHVYWYRQLPEEGLKFMVYLQKENIIDESGMPKERFSAEFPKEGPSILRIQQVVRGDSAAYFCASSPRVEITEAFFGQGTRLTVV.

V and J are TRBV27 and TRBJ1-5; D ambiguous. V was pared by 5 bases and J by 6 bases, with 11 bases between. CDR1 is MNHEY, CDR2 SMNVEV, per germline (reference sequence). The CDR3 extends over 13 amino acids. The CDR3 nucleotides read TGTGCCAGCAGTGTTATTCTGGGTCAGCCCCAGCATTTT. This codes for CASSVILGQPQHF.